The subject of this entry is one T cell receptor (beta chain). Its antigen is unknown. The data derive from a study of cytomegalovirus exposure and HLA in healthy donors. The study, taken as a whole, reports: Looking again later, the authors saw that most CMV-associated TCR beta chains seemed HLA-restricted.

PCR primers comprised 60 Vbeta and 13 Jbeta primers. Profiling relied on immunoSEQ multiplex PCR, and the TCRdb table lists in-frame clones only, not all of them. With roughly 30,000 clones in the sample, the ten largest clones hold around 3.4%. This CDR3 comprises 12 residues. Trimming took off 2 bases at V and 10 bases at J, with 14 bases between the two ends. The germline gives CDR1 GTSNPN, CDR2 SVGIG (reference sequence). This clonotype was obtained from a woman aged 40 to 50 in good health and CMV-seropositive. V gene TRBV30 combines with J gene TRBJ1-1; the D gene is possibly TRBD1 (6 bases). The sequenced material came from PBMCs. The chain's CDR3 is CAWSLQTGRAFF. The CDR3 DNA reads TGTGCCTGGAGTCTACAAACAGGGAGAGCTTTCTTT.